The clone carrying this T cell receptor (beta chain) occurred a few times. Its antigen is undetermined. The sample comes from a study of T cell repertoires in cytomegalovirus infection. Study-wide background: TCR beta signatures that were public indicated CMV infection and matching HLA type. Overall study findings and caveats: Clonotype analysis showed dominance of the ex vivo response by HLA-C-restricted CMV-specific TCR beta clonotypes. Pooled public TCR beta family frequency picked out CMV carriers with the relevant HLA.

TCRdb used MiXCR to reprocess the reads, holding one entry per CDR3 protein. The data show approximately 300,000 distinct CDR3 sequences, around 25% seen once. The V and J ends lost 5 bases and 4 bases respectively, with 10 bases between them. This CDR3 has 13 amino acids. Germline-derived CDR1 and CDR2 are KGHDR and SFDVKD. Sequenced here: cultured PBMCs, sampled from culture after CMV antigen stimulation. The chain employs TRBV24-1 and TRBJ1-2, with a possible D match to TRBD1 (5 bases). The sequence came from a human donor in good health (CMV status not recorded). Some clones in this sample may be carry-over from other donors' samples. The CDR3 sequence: CATSGGDRYGYTF. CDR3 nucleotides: TGTGCCACCAGTGGGGGGGACCGCTATGGCTACACCTTC.